These 19 T cell receptor beta chains were all obtained from the same sample, sequenced in a study of CD8+ T cells in alopecia areata. Extraction of RNA preceded its reverse transcription into cDNA, which served as the sequencing template. Profiling relied on immunoSEQ multiplex PCR, and the TCRdb table lists in-frame clones only, not all of them. The table includes some 210,000 clones, approximately 70% detected once. Treatment given: oral pan-JAK inhibitor, 5-10 mg twice daily. The sequencing used CD4+ T cells sorted from blood, collected at week 44, from a patient treated with tofacitinib. The origin of the receptors is a human donor with alopecia areata.

The CDR3 DNA follows: TGCAGTGCTAGACCGGGGAATGAGCAGTTCTTC. Translating it yields CSARPGNEQFF. The chain joins TRBV20-1 to TRBJ2-1; the D gene is possibly TRBD2 (5 bases). The germline V and J ends were trimmed by 2 bases and 7 bases, with 6 bases remaining between them. This CDR3 contains 11 residues. Germline CDR1 reads DFQATT; CDR2 reads SNEGSKA (reference sequence).

V and J are TRBV14 and TRBJ2-5; D not certain. The CDR3 is 12 amino acids. Germline CDR1 and CDR2: SGHDN and FVKESK. Deletions cut 0 bases from V and 6 bases from J, with 5 bases between. The CDR3 coding sequence is TGTGCCAGCAGCCAAGATAGAAAGACCCAGTACTTC. This translates into CASSQDRKTQYF. Variable domain in full (rest from reference TRBV14 and TRBJ2-5): EAGVTQFPSHSVIEKGQTVTLRCDPISGHDNLYWYRRVMGKEIKFLLHFVKESKQDESGMPNNRFLAERTGGTYSTLKVQPAELEDSGVYFCASSQDRKTQYFGPGTRLLVL.

The gene calls are TRBV4-1 and TRBJ1-5; perhaps TRBD1 as D (6 bases). Between the trimmed V and J ends, which lost 4 bases and 3 bases, there was a span of 10 bases. Germline lookup yields CDR1 MGHRA and CDR2 YSYEKL. The CDR3 runs to 14 residues. CDR3 loop: CASSLGQNNQPQHF. The DNA of the CDR3 is TGCGCCAGCAGCCTCGGACAGAACAATCAGCCCCAGCATTTT.

The rearrangement links TRBV30 to TRBJ2-5; TRBD2 matches 8 bases. This CDR3 is 15 amino acids long. Germline CDR1 GTSNPN, CDR2 SVGIG (reference sequence). J gave up 5 bases and V 0 bases, and 8 bases lay outside the gene matches. CDR3 protein: CAWSVLAGGRETQYF. In DNA form, the CDR3 reads TGTGCCTGGAGTGTACTTGCGGGGGGACGGGAGACCCAGTACTTC. The full variable domain, rest sourced from reference TRBV30 and TRBJ2-5, is SQTIHQWPATLVQPVGSPLSLECTVEGTSNPNLYWYRQAAGRGLQLLFYSVGIGQISSEVPQNLSASRPQDRQFILSSKKLLLSDSGFYLCAWSVLAGGRETQYFGPGTRLLVL.

This clone was seen a handful of times. The V call is TRBV29-1, the J call TRBJ1-1; D gene unclear. This CDR3 region has 14 residues. V was clipped by 4 bases and J by 5 bases, with 17 bases between them. The germline V gene has CDR1 SQVTM and CDR2 ANQGSEA. This CDR3 reads CSVGPTRQYTEAFF. DNA for the CDR3: TGCAGCGTTGGCCCGACTAGACAATATACTGAAGCTTTCTTT.

V usage is TRBV7-2 and J usage is TRBJ1-6; the D is unclear. CDR1 is SGHTA and CDR2 is FQGNSA in the germline V gene. Deletions cut 5 bases from V and 10 bases from J, with 9 bases between. This CDR3 region has 12 residues. The CDR3 sequence: CASSPVSSPLHF. In DNA form, the CDR3 reads TGTGCCAGCAGCCCTGTCTCGTCACCCCTCCACTTT.

The chain joins TRBV30 to TRBJ1-5; TRBD1 matches at 8 bases. The germline gives CDR1 GTSNPN, CDR2 SVGIG (reference sequence). The CDR3 contains 14 residues. V lost 3 bases and J lost 6; bases outside the gene matches: 7. In nucleotides, the CDR3 is TGTGCCTGGAGCCCCGGACAGGGCGGTCAGCCCCAGCATTTT. Residues: CAWSPGQGGQPQHF.

The rearrangement uses TRBV30 and TRBJ2-5; TRBD1 is a possible D gene (5 bases). The CDR3 has 13 residues. The germline V gene has CDR1 GTSNPN and CDR2 SVGIG (reference sequence). Trimming left V 0 bases short and J 5 bases short, with 10 bases between. Here the CDR3 DNA reads TGTGCCTGGAGTGTACCAGGGAAGGAGACCCAGTACTTC. It is translated as CAWSVPGKETQYF.

This clone was recorded a few times. The V and J genes are TRBV19 and TRBJ1-1, with unresolved D. Germline loops: CDR1 LNHDA, CDR2 SQIVND (reference sequence). Trimming removed 8 bases from V and 6 bases from J, with 4 bases in between. The length of the CDR3 is 9 residues. DNA of the CDR3: TGTGCCAGTGGTCCTGAAGCTTTCTTT. It is translated as CASGPEAFF.

This clone turned up a few times. V is TRBV29-1 and J is TRBJ2-1; TRBD2 matches at 12 bases. The CDR3 spans 16 residues. After removal of 3 bases from V and 5 bases from J, the junction contained 8 bases not matched to a gene. The germline V gene encodes CDR1 SQVTM and CDR2 ANQGSEA. DNA for the CDR3: TGCAGCGTTGATGGCCTAGCGGGGGGGCTCCACAATGAGCAGTTCTTC. This gives the protein CSVDGLAGGLHNEQFF.

V is TRBV11-2 and J is TRBJ2-5, with TRBD2 matching over 10 bases. There are 16 residues in the CDR3. Germline V gene data show CDR1 as SGHAT and CDR2 as FQNNGV. V lost 1 base to trimming and J lost 2 bases; unmatched junction nucleotides: 4. The CDR3 nucleotides read TGTGCCAGCAGCTTAGGTTCTAGCGGGGGTCAAGAGACCCAGTACTTC. Protein sequence: CASSLGSSGGQETQYF. The complete variable domain, with remaining parts taken from reference TRBV11-2 and TRBJ2-5, reads EAGVAQSPRYKIIEKRQSVAFWCNPISGHATLYWYQQILGQGPKLLIQFQNNGVVDDSQLPKDRFSAERLKGVDSTLKIQPAKLEDSAVYLCASSLGSSGGQETQYFGPGTRLLVL.

This clone was picked up a small number of times. CDR3 in amino acids: CASSFGGGENEKLFF. The CDR3 nucleotides are TGTGCCAGCAGCTTCGGAGGGGGGGAGAATGAAAAACTGTTTTTT. The chain combines TRBV11-2 with TRBJ1-4, with D tentatively TRBD1 (6 bases). The V end was cut by 3 bases, the J end by 5 bases, with 13 bases between. This CDR3 spans 15 amino acids. The germline V gene has CDR1 SGHAT and CDR2 FQNNGV. The whole variable domain, remainder taken from reference TRBV11-2 and TRBJ1-4, is EAGVAQSPRYKIIEKRQSVAFWCNPISGHATLYWYQQILGQGPKLLIQFQNNGVVDDSQLPKDRFSAERLKGVDSTLKIQPAKLEDSAVYLCASSFGGGENEKLFFGSGTQLSVL.

The rearrangement uses TRBV30 and TRBJ2-2; D is unresolved. The CDR3 is made up of 13 amino acids. CDR1 GTSNPN and CDR2 SVGIG come from the germline V gene (reference sequence). V lost 2 bases and J lost 4, with 8 bases in between. The chain's CDR3 is CAWSPRFTGELFF. The CDR3, as DNA: TGTGCCTGGAGTCCGAGATTCACCGGGGAGCTGTTTTTT.

V and J are TRBV5-4 and TRBJ2-5; the match to TRBD2 covers 11 bases. CDR1 SGHNT and CDR2 YYREEE come from the germline V gene (reference sequence). This CDR3 spans 13 amino acids. Trimming at V came to 9 bases and at J to 4 bases, leaving 5 bases not matched to a gene. CDR3 protein: CAISGGAGETQYF. DNA of the CDR3: TGTGCCATTAGCGGGGGGGCAGGAGAGACCCAGTACTTC.

The rearrangement joins TRBV19 to TRBJ1-1, with a weak D call TRBD1 (6 bases). CDR1 and CDR2 (germline): LNHDA, SQIVND (reference sequence). The CDR3 runs to 15 residues. Trimming removed 3 bases at V and 4 bases at J, with 15 bases between. This CDR3 is CASSIVGGGGTEAFF. In nucleotides, the CDR3 is TGTGCCAGTAGTATCGTCGGCGGGGGCGGCACTGAAGCTTTCTTT.

This clone was seen at least ten times. The genes are TRBV5-6 and TRBJ2-6; D may be TRBD1 (5 bases). The CDR3 sequence is 15 residues long. The germline V gene has CDR1 SGHDT and CDR2 YYEEEE. V was clipped by 3 bases and J by 4 bases, with 11 bases between them. CDR3 coding DNA: TGTGCCAGCAGCTCGACAGTGTGGGGGGCCAACGTCCTGACTTTC. Translated, it gives CASSSTVWGANVLTF.

The chain is built from TRBV7-2 and TRBJ2-1; D is possibly TRBD2 (7 bases). Trimming took 3 bases from V and 7 from J, leaving 13 bases between them. CDR1 is SGHTA, CDR2 FQGNSA, per germline. There are 14 residues in the CDR3. CDR3 sequence (DNA): TGTGCCAGCAGCTTCGGGGGGCGTAGGAATGAGCAGTTCTTC. It translates to CASSFGGRRNEQFF.

The chain couples TRBV11-3 to TRBJ2-7, with 8 positions matching TRBD2. V shed 5 bases and J 4 bases; nucleotides not matched to a gene: 4. Germline CDR1 is SGHNT and CDR2 is YENEEA. CDR3 length: 13 amino acids. CDR3 DNA: TGTGCCAGCAGCACCCGGGGGGGATACGAGCAGTACTTC. Its translation: CASSTRGGYEQYF.

This clone has more than one count but fewer than ten. The chain has TRBV2 and TRBJ1-1; 7 bases match TRBD1. The CDR3 sequence is 16 residues long. Germline V gene data show CDR1 as SNHLY and CDR2 as FYNNEI. V was clipped by 0 bases and J by 1 base; unmatched bases: 5. CDR3 in amino acids: CASSEALRTGNTEAFF. In DNA form, the CDR3 reads TGTGCCAGCAGTGAAGCGCTTCGGACAGGGAACACTGAAGCTTTCTTT.